The 27 T cell receptor beta chains below come from one sample, sequenced in a study of blood T cell repertoires in COVID-19. Profiled with immunoSEQ multiplex PCR; TCRdb holds only in-frame clones, not every one. The sample lists 70,000 to 90,000 clones, more than 60% occurring once. Sequenced material: peripheral blood. These receptors were obtained from a human donor in a cohort sampled during active COVID-19.

This clone was observed a few times. The J gene is TRBJ1-5, the V gene TRBV11-3; D ambiguous. Germline CDR1 and CDR2: SGHNT and YENEEA. This CDR3 spans 15 amino acids. Trimming shortened V by 2 bases and J by 0 bases, and 8 bases separated the two germline ends. CDR3 amino acids: CASSLRVVSNQPQHF. The CDR3 nucleotides read TGTGCCAGCAGCTTACGGGTAGTTAGCAATCAGCCCCAGCATTTT.

This clone was seen once. The chain couples TRBV6-2 or TRBV6-3 to TRBJ2-5; 7 bases map to TRBD1. V trimming: 4 bases; J trimming: 5 bases; junction bases outside the gene matches: 13. CDR1 and CDR2 (germline): MNHEY, SVGEGT. CDR3 length equals 16 residues. The CDR3: CASSSLTGAARETQYF. CDR3 in DNA: TGTGCCAGCAGTTCCCTCACAGGGGCTGCTAGGGAGACCCAGTACTTC.

This chain joins TRBV4-1 and TRBJ2-5; 11 nucleotides match TRBD2. The CDR3 is 17 residues long. Germline CDR1 is MGHRA and CDR2 is YSYEKL. V was pared by 4 bases and J by 4 bases, with 11 bases of the junction left unmatched. The CDR3 is CASSPYILAGVGETQYF. The CDR3 DNA reads TGCGCCAGCAGCCCATACATACTAGCGGGAGTTGGAGAGACCCAGTACTTC.

The rearrangement uses TRBV7-9 and TRBJ1-1; D gene uncertain. V shed 1 base and J shed 5 bases, with 11 bases lying between them. The V gene's germline CDR1 is SEHNR and CDR2 FQNEAQ (reference sequence). The CDR3 runs 14 residues. The CDR3 spells CASSLDVGGTEAFF. The CDR3 DNA sequence: TGTGCCAGCAGCTTAGATGTCGGCGGAACTGAAGCTTTCTTT.

V gene TRBV29-1 combines with J gene TRBJ2-3; possibly TRBD2 for D (6 bases). The CDR3 runs to 16 residues. V lost 6 bases and J 4 bases, leaving 23 bases between the germline ends. Germline lookup yields CDR1 SQVTM and CDR2 ANQGSEA. Written as DNA, the CDR3 is TGCAGCGTGTCCGGGAGTGCAGAAAGGCCCCCAGATACGCAGTATTTT. It is translated as CSVSGSAERPPDTQYF.

The rearrangement uses TRBV19 and TRBJ2-3; 9 bases are a match to TRBD1. Trimming cost V 0 bases and J 3 bases; bases outside gene matches: 1. This CDR3 region has 15 residues. Germline V gives CDR1 LNHDA, CDR2 SQIVND (reference sequence). CDR3 sequence: CASSIEQGATDTQYF. The DNA of the CDR3 is TGTGCCAGTAGTATAGAACAGGGGGCGACAGATACGCAGTATTTT.

The chain carries TRBV28 and TRBJ1-4, with a weak D call TRBD1 (6 bases). The CDR3 extends over 14 amino acids. V dropped 2 bases and J dropped 6 bases, with 10 bases sitting between them. Germline V CDR1 and CDR2: MDHEN, SYDVKM. CDR3 protein: CASSLQGPYEKLFF. CDR3 nucleotides: TGTGCCAGCAGTTTACAGGGGCCTTATGAAAAACTGTTTTTT.

The rearrangement joins TRBV24-1 to TRBJ2-5; a weak D match, TRBD2 (6 bases). This CDR3 spans 13 amino acids. V was trimmed by 5 bases and J by 4 bases, leaving 10 bases between them. Germline V gives CDR1 KGHDR, CDR2 SFDVKD. DNA for the CDR3: TGTGCCACCAGTGTGGGCGGGACAGAGACCCAGTACTTC. Encoded protein: CATSVGGTETQYF.

This CDR3 is CASTSANTGELFF. Here the CDR3 DNA reads TGTGCCAGTACTAGCGCGAACACCGGGGAGCTGTTTTTT. The chain links TRBV6-5 to TRBJ2-2, with 7 bases identical to TRBD2. The germline V gene encodes CDR1 MNHEY and CDR2 SVGAGI. Losses at the gene ends were 9 bases for V and 0 bases for J; bases not matched to a gene: 1. The CDR3 is 13 residues long.

The J gene is TRBJ2-5, the V gene TRBV7-9; D is unresolved. CDR1 is SEHNR and CDR2 is FQNEAQ in the germline V gene (reference sequence). The CDR3 is made up of 12 amino acids. The germline V and J ends were trimmed by 5 bases and 5 bases, with 9 bases remaining between them. The CDR3 DNA sequence: TGTGCCAGCAGCCCCCCCGGGGAGACCCAGTACTTC. Residues: CASSPPGETQYF.

The rearrangement joins TRBV7-9 to TRBJ1-1, with D maybe TRBD1 (6 bases). CDR1 and CDR2 from the germline V gene are SEHNR and FQNEAQ (reference sequence). V was shortened by 5 bases and J by 2 bases, with 12 bases between the two germline ends. The CDR3 has 14 residues. As DNA, the CDR3 is TGTGCCAGCAGCCTAGGACAGTCTAACACTGAAGCTTTCTTT. It translates to CASSLGQSNTEAFF.

The chain has TRBV7-3 and TRBJ2-1; 7 bases agree with TRBD1. This CDR3 region has 13 residues. J lost 0 bases, V lost 8 bases, and 1 base had no gene match. Germline-derived CDR1 and CDR2 are SGHTA and FQGTGA. The CDR3 DNA reads as TGTGCCAGCTCAGGGGGCTCCTACAATGAGCAGTTCTTC. Encoded protein: CASSGGSYNEQFF.

This clone appeared a few times. This sample includes further DNA sequences coding for the same CDR3. The rearrangement joins TRBV4-1 to TRBJ1-5; TRBD1 might be the D (5 bases). The CDR3 extends over 13 amino acids. Trimming removed 4 bases from V and 1 base from J, with 5 bases in between. Germline loops: CDR1 MGHRA, CDR2 YSYEKL. CDR3 sequence reads: CASSRGSNQPQHF. DNA of the CDR3: TGCGCCAGCAGCCGGGGCAGCAATCAGCCCCAGCATTTT.

The table lists this clone with a few counts. The rearrangement links TRBV7-9 to TRBJ2-7, with D possibly matching TRBD2 (7 bases). The germline V gene has CDR1 SEHNR and CDR2 FQNEAQ (reference sequence). V lost 5 bases, J lost 8 bases, and 10 bases lay in between. The CDR3 contains 11 residues. This CDR3 reads CASSGGGQQYF. Written as DNA, the CDR3 is TGTGCCAGCAGCGGCGGGGGCCAGCAGTACTTC. Full variable domain (missing parts from reference TRBV7-9 and TRBJ2-7): DTGVSQNPRHKITKRGQNVTFRCDPISEHNRLYWYRQTLGQGPEFLTYFQNEAQLEKSRLLSDRFSAERPKGSFSTLEIQRTEQGDSAMYLCASSGGGQQYFGPGTRLTVT.

The chain joins TRBV5-5 to TRBJ2-6; possible D gene TRBD1, 6 bases. Trimming removed 4 bases at V and 0 bases at J, with 11 bases between. Germline V CDR1 and CDR2: SGHKS, YYEKEE (reference sequence). This CDR3 is 16 amino acids long. The chain's CDR3 is CASSRDTSSGANVLTF. Written as DNA, the CDR3 is TGTGCCAGCAGCCGGGACACCTCCTCTGGGGCCAACGTCCTGACTTTC.

The CDR3 nucleotides read TGCGCCAGCAGTGCAGGCCTCTATGGCTACACCTTC. It is translated as CASSAGLYGYTF. The rearrangement joins TRBV10-2 to TRBJ1-2; D uncertain. The CDR3 covers 12 residues. The germline gives CDR1 WSHSY, CDR2 SAAADI. Trimming stripped 4 bases from V and 4 bases from J, with 7 bases between.

In this sample, this clone turned up once. This chain links TRBV6-6 with TRBJ1-1, with D tentatively TRBD1 (6 bases). Germline assignment: CDR1 MNHNY and CDR2 SVGAGI (reference sequence). The CDR3 covers 16 residues. V was pared by 5 bases and J by 1 base, with 17 bases between. CDR3 nucleotide sequence: TGTGCCAGCAGTACCCCCGGGACAAGGAGGAACACTGAAGCTTTCTTT. Its translation: CASSTPGTRRNTEAFF.

The DNA for the CDR3 is TGCGCCAGCAGCCAAGACAGGGGGATAAATCAGCCCCAGCATTTT. Protein: CASSQDRGINQPQHF. The J gene is TRBJ1-5, the V gene TRBV4-3; 7 nucleotides line up with TRBD1. After removal of 0 bases from V and 4 bases from J, the junction contained 3 bases not matched to a gene. CDR1 LGHNA and CDR2 YSLEER come from the germline V gene. This CDR3 is 15 amino acids long.

The chain couples TRBV28 to TRBJ2-5; TRBD2 is a possible D gene (5 bases). This CDR3 is 15 amino acids long. The germline V gene has CDR1 MDHEN and CDR2 SYDVKM. V was shortened by 0 bases and J by 2 bases, with 10 bases between the two germline ends. The CDR3 DNA reads TGTGCCAGCAGTTTATGGGAGGATGGACAAGAGACCCAGTACTTC. Translating gives CASSLWEDGQETQYF.

The chain uses TRBV6-4 and TRBJ1-1, with D possibly being TRBD1 (5 bases). CDR1 and CDR2 (germline): MRHNA, SNTAGT. CDR3 length: 17 residues. V was clipped by 7 bases and J by 0 bases, with 21 bases between them. The CDR3 loop reads CASIQPIQGGMNTEAFF. CDR3 coding DNA: TGTGCCAGCATCCAACCCATTCAGGGTGGCATGAACACTGAAGCTTTCTTT.

The chain employs TRBV4-1 and TRBJ2-2; unclear D gene. The CDR3 extends over 15 amino acids. Germline V gene lookup returns CDR1 MGHRA and CDR2 YSYEKL. V was cut by 0 bases and J by 2 bases, with 7 bases left in between. CDR3 sequence (DNA): TGCGCCAGCAGCCAAGATGGGCACAACACCGGGGAGCTGTTTTTT. This codes for CASSQDGHNTGELFF.

This chain links TRBV7-9 with TRBJ2-1, with 9 bases identical to TRBD2. The CDR3 length is 15 residues. Germline CDR1 reads SEHNR; CDR2 reads FQNEAQ (reference sequence). Trimming removed 1 base from V and 6 bases from J; junction bases left unmatched: 4. CDR3 sequence reads: CASSLVLAGFNEQFF. CDR3 bases: TGTGCCAGCAGCTTAGTGCTAGCGGGGTTCAATGAGCAGTTCTTC.

The DNA of the CDR3 is TGTGCCAGCAGCTTGCTGGGGGCTGAGGATACGCAGTATTTT. This codes for CASSLLGAEDTQYF. The V call is TRBV7-2, the J call TRBJ2-3; maybe TRBD1 (6 bases). The V and J ends lost 3 bases and 6 bases respectively, with 13 bases between them. CDR3 length: 14 amino acids. Germline CDR1 and CDR2: SGHTA and FQGNSA.

The V and J genes are TRBV7-3 and TRBJ2-1; 7 bases line up with TRBD1. Looked up from germline, CDR1 is SGHTA and CDR2 is FQGTGA. With V trimmed by 5 bases and J by 5 bases, 6 bases remained unmatched. The CDR3 totals 14 residues. The CDR3 here is CASSPRQGNNEQFF. For the CDR3, the DNA is TGTGCCAGCAGCCCCCGACAGGGCAACAATGAGCAGTTCTTC.

As to this clone: At one end, the junction sequence differs from germline, possibly due to a read error. Other DNA sequences in the sample encode the same CDR3. The chain uses TRBV7-2 and TRBJ2-3, with 9 bases matching TRBD2. CDR3 length equals 16 residues. Germline V CDR1 and CDR2: SGHTA, FQGNSA. The CDR3 here is CASNLVRGGGRDTQYF. The CDR3 DNA sequence: TGTGCCAGCAACTTAGTCCGCGGGGGGGGTCGGGATACGCAGTATTTT. The full variable domain, completed using reference TRBV7-2 and TRBJ2-3, is GAGVSQSPSNKVTEKGKDVELRCDPISGHTALYWYRQSLGQGLEFLIYFQGNSAPDKSGLPSDRFSAERTGGSVSTLTIQRTQQEDSAVYLCASNLVRGGGRDTQYFGPGTRLTVL.

This sequence joins TRBV27 and TRBJ2-2, with TRBD1 as a possible D gene (6 bases). The V end lost 1 base, the J end lost 9 bases, and 12 bases lay between the germline ends. The V gene's germline CDR1 is MNHEY and CDR2 SMNVEV (reference sequence). This CDR3 is 14 amino acids long. As DNA, the CDR3 is TGTGCCAGCAGTTTATACGCAGGGGCCCGGGAGCTGTTTTTT. This encodes CASSLYAGARELFF.

This clone occurred a few times. The chain carries TRBV27 and TRBJ2-1; D is uncertain. The CDR3 is 13 residues long. The germline gives CDR1 MNHEY, CDR2 SMNVEV (reference sequence). The ends were cut back, 5 bases at V and 4 bases at J, with 9 bases in the middle. For the CDR3, the DNA is TGTGCCAGCAGTGCGACTCATTACAATGAGCAGTTCTTC. Its translation: CASSATHYNEQFF.